The rows below give T cell receptor beta chains drawn from one sample of a study of cytomegalovirus exposure and HLA in healthy donors. Repertoires were generated with immunoSEQ multiplex PCR, while TCRdb's copy carries only in-frame clones and drops some. The top ten clones hold roughly 6.8% of a sample with around 150,000 clones, 79% of them seen once. The source material was PBMCs. The receptors come from a man aged 50 to 59 in good health and CMV-seropositive. CDR3s leave out the opening cysteine and the closing phenylalanine or tryptophan. Each record gives: J gene, V gene, CDR3 protein.

j_gene: TRBJ2-3; v_gene: TRBV28; CDR3aa: ASTSGNPPDTQY
j_gene: TRBJ2-7; v_gene: TRBV27; CDR3aa: ASSFVRTGKYEQY
j_gene: TRBJ1-6; v_gene: TRBV5-4; CDR3aa: ASSTYTNSPLH
j_gene: TRBJ2-5; v_gene: TRBV5-4; CDR3aa: ASSEGLAGVGGETQY
j_gene: TRBJ2-4; v_gene: TRBV6-5; CDR3aa: ASSSQGDIQY
j_gene: TRBJ2-7; v_gene: TRBV7-8; CDR3aa: ASRRTGTSGHQGS
j_gene: TRBJ2-3; v_gene: TRBV7-9; CDR3aa: ASSLGRSNTDTQY
j_gene: TRBJ2-7; v_gene: TRBV27; CDR3aa: ASSYLGANDYEQY
j_gene: TRBJ1-4; v_gene: TRBV28; CDR3aa: ASSLNVMSTNEKLF
j_gene: TRBJ2-3; v_gene: TRBV7-2; CDR3aa: ASSLRRVTDTQY
j_gene: TRBJ2-3; v_gene: TRBV5-1; CDR3aa: ASSPSTDTQY